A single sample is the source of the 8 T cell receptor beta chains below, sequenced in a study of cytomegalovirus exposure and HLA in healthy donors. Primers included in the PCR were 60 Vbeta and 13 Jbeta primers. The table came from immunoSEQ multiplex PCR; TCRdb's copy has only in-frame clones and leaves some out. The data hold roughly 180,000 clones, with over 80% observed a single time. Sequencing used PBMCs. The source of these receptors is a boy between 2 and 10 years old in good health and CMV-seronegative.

The CDR3 region has the DNA TGTGCCAGCAGCGTAGGGTCCGGACTAGCGGGGGTTAGCACAGATACGCAGTATTTT. Residues: CASSVGSGLAGVSTDTQYF. The rearrangement joins TRBV9 to TRBJ2-3; 13 bases are a match to TRBD2. Germline assignment: CDR1 SGDLS and CDR2 YYNGEE. The trim removed 0 bases at V and 0 bases at J, leaving 7 bases unmatched. CDR3 length: 19 amino acids.

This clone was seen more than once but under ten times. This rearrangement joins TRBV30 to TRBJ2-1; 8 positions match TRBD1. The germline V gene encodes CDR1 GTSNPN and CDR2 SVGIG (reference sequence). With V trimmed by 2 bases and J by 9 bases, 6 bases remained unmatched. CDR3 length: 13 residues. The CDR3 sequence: CAWSYQGAREQFF. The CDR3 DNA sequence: TGTGCCTGGAGTTATCAGGGGGCGCGTGAGCAGTTCTTC.

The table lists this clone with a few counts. CDR3 DNA sequence: TGTGCCAGCAGCCGTGGGAGGGTTCGTCCTAATGAAAAACTGTTTTTT. Residues: CASSRGRVRPNEKLFF. This chain uses TRBV7-8 with TRBJ1-4; D is unresolved. The CDR3 covers 16 residues. Germline-derived CDR1 and CDR2 are SGHVS and FQNEAQ. V was shortened by 5 bases and J by 3 bases, with 16 bases between the two germline ends.

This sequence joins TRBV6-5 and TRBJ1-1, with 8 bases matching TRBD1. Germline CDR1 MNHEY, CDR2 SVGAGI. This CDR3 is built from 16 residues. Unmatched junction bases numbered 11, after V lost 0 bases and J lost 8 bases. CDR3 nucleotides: TGTGCCAGCAGTTACTCGGTGGGGACAGGAGGGAGGGAAGCTTTCTTT. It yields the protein CASSYSVGTGGREAFF.

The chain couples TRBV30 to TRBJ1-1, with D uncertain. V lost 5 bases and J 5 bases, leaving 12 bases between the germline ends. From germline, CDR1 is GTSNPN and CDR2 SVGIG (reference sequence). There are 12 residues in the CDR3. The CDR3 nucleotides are TGTGCCTGGGGCCCCTCGGGGACTGAAGCTTTCTTT. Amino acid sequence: CAWGPSGTEAFF. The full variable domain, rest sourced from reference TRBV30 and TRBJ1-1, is SQTIHQWPATLVQPVGSPLSLECTVEGTSNPNLYWYRQAAGRGLQLLFYSVGIGQISSEVPQNLSASRPQDRQFILSSKKLLLSDSGFYLCAWGPSGTEAFFGQGTRLTVV.

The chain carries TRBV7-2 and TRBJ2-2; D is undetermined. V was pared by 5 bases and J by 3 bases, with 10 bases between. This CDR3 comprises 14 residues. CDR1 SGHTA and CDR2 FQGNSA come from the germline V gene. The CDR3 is CASSLAAYTGELFF. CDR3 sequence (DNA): TGTGCCAGCAGCCTCGCGGCCTACACCGGGGAGCTGTTTTTT. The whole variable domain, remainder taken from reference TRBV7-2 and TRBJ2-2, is GAGVSQSPSNKVTEKGKDVELRCDPISGHTALYWYRQSLGQGLEFLIYFQGNSAPDKSGLPSDRFSAERTGGSVSTLTIQRTQQEDSAVYLCASSLAAYTGELFFGEGSRLTVL.

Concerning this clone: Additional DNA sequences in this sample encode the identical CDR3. CDR3 DNA sequence: TGCGCCAGCAGCCTGGGACTTTACACAGATACGCAGTATTTT. This codes for CASSLGLYTDTQYF. The rearrangement links TRBV5-1 to TRBJ2-3; the D gene is possibly TRBD2 (6 bases). The V and J ends lost 4 bases and 2 bases respectively, with 11 bases between them. The CDR3 contains 14 residues. Germline V lookup: CDR1 SGHRS, CDR2 YFSETQ. Together with reference TRBV5-1 and TRBJ2-3, the CDR3 gives the full variable domain: KAGVTQTPRYLIKTRGQQVTLSCSPISGHRSVSWYQQTPGQGLQFLFEYFSETQRNKGNFPGRFSGRQFSNSRSEMNVSTLELGDSALYLCASSLGLYTDTQYFGPGTRLTVL.

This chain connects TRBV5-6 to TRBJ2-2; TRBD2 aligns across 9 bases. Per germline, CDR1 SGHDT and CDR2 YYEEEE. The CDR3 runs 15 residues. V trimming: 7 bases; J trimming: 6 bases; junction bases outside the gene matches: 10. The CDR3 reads CASGLSGRRAGELFF. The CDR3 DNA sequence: TGTGCCAGCGGACTGAGCGGGAGGCGAGCCGGGGAGCTGTTTTTT.